The sequence of this T cell receptor beta chain was determined in a study of blood T cell repertoires in COVID-19. Study-level background: Acute-phase and convalescent COVID-19 samples originated in the United States, Italy and Spain. The cDNA or gDNA used as material had been derived from T cells, B-cell-depleted T cells, or PBMCs.

Clones were read by immunoSEQ multiplex PCR, and TCRdb kept only the in-frame ones, dropping some. The data show 200,000 to 300,000 clones, more than 75% seen once. Enrolled during active infection, Seattle patients were then followed longitudinally. Germline V gene lookup returns CDR1 SGHAT and CDR2 FQDESV (reference sequence). The V segment lost 3 bases and the J segment 3 bases; nucleotides outside the gene matches: 1. This CDR3 is 16 amino acids long. The V call is TRBV11-1, the J call TRBJ2-5, with TRBD2 matching 16 bases. The receptor was isolated from a woman in her sixties with COVID-19, enrolled during active disease. Sequenced input: peripheral blood. CDR3 sequence reads: CASSLGTSGREETQYF. The CDR3 coding sequence is TGTGCCAGCAGCTTGGGGACTAGCGGGAGGGAAGAGACCCAGTACTTC.